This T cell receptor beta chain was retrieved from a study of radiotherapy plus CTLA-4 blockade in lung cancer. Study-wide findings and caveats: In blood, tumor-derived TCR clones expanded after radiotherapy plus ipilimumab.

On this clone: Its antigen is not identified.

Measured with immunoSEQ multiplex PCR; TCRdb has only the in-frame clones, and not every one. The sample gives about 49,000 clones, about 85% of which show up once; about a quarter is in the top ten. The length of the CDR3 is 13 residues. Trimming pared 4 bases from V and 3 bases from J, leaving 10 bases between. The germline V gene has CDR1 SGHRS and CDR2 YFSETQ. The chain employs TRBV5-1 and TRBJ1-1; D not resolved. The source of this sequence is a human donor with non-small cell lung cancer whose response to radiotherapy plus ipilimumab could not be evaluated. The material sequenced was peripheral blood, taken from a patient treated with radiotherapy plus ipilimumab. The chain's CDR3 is CASSLEQHTEAFF. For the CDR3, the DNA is TGCGCCAGCAGCCTTGAACAGCACACTGAAGCTTTCTTT.